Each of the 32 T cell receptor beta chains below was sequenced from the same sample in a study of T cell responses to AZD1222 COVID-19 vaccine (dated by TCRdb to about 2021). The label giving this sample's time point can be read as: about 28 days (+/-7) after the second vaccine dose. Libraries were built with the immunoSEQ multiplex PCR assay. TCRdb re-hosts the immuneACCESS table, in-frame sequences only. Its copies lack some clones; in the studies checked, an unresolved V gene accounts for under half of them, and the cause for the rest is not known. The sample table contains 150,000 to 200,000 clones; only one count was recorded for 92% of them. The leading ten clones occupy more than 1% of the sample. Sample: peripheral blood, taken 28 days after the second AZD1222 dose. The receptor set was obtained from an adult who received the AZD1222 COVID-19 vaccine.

In DNA, the CDR3 is TGTGCCAGCAGCAGTACGGGGGGGGCTGAGGAAAAACTGTTTTTT. The encoded protein is CASSSTGGAEEKLFF. The chain employs TRBV7-2 and TRBJ1-4, with D possibly being TRBD1 (6 bases). V lost 5 bases, J lost 8 bases, and 18 bases lay in between. The CDR3 is made up of 15 amino acids. From germline, CDR1 is SGHTA and CDR2 FQGNSA.

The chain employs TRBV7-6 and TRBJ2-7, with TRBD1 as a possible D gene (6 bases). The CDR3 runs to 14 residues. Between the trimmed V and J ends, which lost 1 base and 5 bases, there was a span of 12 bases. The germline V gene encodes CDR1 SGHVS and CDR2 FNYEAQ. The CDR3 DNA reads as TGTGCCAGCAGCTTAGGGACTGGGGGCCACGAGCAGTACTTC. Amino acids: CASSLGTGGHEQYF.

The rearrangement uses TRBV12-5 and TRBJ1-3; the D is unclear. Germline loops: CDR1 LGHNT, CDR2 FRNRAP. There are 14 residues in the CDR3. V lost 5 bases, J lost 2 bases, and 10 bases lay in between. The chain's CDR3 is CASGRAAAGNTIYF. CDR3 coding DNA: TGTGCTAGTGGTCGGGCGGCGGCTGGAAACACCATATATTTT.

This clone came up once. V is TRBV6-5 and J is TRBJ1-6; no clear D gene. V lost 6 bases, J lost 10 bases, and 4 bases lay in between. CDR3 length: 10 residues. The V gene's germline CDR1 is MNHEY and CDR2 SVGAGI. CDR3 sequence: CASRGSPLHF. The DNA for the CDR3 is TGTGCCAGCAGGGGGTCACCCCTCCACTTT.

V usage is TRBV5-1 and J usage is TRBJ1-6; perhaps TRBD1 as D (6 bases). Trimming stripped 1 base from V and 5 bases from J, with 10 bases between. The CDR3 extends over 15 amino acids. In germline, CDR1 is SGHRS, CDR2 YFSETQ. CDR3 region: CASSLQGFDNSPLHF. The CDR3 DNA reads TGCGCCAGCAGCTTGCAGGGGTTCGATAATTCACCCCTCCACTTT.

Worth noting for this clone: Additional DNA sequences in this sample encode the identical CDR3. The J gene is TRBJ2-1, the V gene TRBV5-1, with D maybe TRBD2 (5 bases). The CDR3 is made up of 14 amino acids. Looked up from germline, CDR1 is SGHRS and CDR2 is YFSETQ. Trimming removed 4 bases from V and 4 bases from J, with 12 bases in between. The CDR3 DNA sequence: TGCGCCAGCAGCGGCGGGCCATCATACAATGAGCAGTTCTTC. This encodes CASSGGPSYNEQFF.

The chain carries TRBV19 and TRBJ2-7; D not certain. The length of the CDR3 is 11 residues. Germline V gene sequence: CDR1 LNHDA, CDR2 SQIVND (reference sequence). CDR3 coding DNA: TGTGCATCAGGACCCTCCTACGAGCAGTACTTC. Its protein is CASGPSYEQYF.

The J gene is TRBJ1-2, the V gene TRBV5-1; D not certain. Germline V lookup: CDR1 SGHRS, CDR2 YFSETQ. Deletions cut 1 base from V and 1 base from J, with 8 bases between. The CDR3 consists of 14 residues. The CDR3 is CASSLRADNYGYTF. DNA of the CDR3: TGCGCCAGCAGCTTGAGGGCCGATAACTATGGCTACACCTTC.

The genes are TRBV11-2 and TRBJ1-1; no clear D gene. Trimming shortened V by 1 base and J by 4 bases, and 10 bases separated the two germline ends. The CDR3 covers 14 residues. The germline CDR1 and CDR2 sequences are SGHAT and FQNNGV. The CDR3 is CASSLARESTEAFF. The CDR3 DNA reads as TGTGCCAGCAGCTTAGCTCGGGAGAGCACTGAAGCTTTCTTT.

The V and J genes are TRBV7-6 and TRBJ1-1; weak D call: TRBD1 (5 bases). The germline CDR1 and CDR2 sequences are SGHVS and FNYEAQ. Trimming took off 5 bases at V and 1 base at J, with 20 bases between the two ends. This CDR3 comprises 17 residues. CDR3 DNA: TGTGCCAGCAGCCCCGGGGGAGGTCGGGTTGGGAACACTGAAGCTTTCTTT. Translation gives CASSPGGGRVGNTEAFF.

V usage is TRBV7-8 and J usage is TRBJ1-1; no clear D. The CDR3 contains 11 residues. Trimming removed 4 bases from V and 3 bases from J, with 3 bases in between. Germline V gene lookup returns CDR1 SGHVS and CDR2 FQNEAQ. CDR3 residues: CASSSYTEAFF. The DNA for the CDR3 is TGTGCCAGCAGCTCCTACACTGAAGCTTTCTTT.

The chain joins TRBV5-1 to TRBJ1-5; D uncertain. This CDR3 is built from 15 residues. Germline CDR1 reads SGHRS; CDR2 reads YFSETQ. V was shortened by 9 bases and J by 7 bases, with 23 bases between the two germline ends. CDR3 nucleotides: TGCGCCACCCATCAAAGGGAGGGTTTAAGGCAGCCCCAGCATTTT. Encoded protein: CATHQREGLRQPQHF.

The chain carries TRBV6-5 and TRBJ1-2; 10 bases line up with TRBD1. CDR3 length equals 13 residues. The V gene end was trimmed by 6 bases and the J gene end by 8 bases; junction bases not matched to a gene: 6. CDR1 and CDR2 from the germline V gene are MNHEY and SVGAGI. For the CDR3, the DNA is TGTGCCAGCAGGGACAGGGGGTTAGGAGGCTACACCTTC. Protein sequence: CASRDRGLGGYTF.

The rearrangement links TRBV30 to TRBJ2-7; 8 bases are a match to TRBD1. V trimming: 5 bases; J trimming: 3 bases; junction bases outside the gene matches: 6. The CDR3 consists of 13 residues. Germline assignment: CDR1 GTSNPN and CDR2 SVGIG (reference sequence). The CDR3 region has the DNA TGTGCCTGGGGGGACAGGCCGGGCTACGAGCAGTACTTC. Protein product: CAWGDRPGYEQYF.

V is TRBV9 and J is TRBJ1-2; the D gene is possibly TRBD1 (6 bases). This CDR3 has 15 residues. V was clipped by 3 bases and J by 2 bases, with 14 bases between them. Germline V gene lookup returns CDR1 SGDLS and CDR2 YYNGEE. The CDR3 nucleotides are TGTGCCAGCAGCGCCGAGGACAGTGACAACTATGGCTACACCTTC. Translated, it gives CASSAEDSDNYGYTF.

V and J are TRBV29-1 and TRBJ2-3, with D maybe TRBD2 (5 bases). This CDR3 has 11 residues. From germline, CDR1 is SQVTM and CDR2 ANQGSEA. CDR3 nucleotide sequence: TGCAGTGGAGGACGGGCAGATACGCAGTATTTT. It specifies CSGGRADTQYF.

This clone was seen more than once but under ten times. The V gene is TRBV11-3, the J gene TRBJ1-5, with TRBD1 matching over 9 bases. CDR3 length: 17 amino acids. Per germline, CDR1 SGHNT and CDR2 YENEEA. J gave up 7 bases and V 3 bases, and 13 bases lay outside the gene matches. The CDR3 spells CASSFRTGGAGGQPQHF. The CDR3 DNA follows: TGTGCCAGCAGCTTTAGAACAGGGGGCGCCGGGGGGCAGCCCCAGCATTTT.

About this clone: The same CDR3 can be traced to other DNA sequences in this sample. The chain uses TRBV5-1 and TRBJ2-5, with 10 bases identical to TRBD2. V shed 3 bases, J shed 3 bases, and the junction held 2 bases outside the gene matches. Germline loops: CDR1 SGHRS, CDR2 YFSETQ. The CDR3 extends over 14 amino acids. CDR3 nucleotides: TGCGCCAGCAGCTCAGGACTAGCGGAAGAGACCCAGTACTTC. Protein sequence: CASSSGLAEETQYF.

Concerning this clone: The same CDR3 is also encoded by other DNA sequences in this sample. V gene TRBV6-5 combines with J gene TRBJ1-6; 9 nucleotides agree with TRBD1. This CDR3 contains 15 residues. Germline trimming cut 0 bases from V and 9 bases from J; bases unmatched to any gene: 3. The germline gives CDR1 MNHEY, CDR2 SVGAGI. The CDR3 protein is CASSYSQGASSPLHF. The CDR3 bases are TGTGCCAGCAGTTACTCACAGGGGGCAAGTTCACCCCTCCACTTT.

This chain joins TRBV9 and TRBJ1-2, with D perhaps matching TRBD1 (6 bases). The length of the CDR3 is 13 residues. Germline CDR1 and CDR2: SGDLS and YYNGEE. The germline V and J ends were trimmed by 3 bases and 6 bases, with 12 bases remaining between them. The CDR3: CASSEQGPHGYTF. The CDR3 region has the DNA TGTGCCAGCAGCGAACAGGGTCCTCATGGCTACACCTTC.

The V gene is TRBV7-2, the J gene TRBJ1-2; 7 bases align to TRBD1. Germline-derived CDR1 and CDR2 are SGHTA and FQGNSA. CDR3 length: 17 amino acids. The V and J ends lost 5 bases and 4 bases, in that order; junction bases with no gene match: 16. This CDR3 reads CASSPDRGTVELYGYTF. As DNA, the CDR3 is TGTGCCAGCAGCCCCGACCGAGGGACAGTGGAGCTCTATGGCTACACCTTC.

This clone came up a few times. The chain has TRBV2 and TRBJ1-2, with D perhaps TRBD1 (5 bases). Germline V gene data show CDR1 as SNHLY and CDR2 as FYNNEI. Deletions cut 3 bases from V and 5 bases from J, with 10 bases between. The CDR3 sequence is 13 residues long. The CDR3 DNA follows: TGTGCCAGCAGTGAGTTGGAGGGGTATGGCTACACCTTC. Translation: CASSELEGYGYTF.

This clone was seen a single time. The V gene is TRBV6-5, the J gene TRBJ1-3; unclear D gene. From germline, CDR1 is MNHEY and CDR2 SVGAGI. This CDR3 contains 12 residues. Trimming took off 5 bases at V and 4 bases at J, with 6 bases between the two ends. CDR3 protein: CASSTQGNTIYF. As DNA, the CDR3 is TGTGCCAGCAGTACGCAGGGAAACACCATATATTTT.

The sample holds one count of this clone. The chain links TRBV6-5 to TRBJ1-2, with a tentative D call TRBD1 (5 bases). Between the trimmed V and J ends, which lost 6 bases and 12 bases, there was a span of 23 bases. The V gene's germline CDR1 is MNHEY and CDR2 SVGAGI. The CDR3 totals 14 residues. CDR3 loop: CASRQTRGWALDTF. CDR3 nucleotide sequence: TGTGCCAGCAGACAGACCCGGGGGTGGGCGTTAGACACCTTC.

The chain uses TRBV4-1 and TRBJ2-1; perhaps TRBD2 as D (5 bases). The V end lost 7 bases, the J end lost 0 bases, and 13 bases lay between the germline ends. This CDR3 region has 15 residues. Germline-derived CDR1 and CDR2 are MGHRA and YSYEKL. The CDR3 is CASKGIGLSYNEQFF. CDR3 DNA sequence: TGCGCCAGCAAGGGAATTGGACTCTCCTACAATGAGCAGTTCTTC.

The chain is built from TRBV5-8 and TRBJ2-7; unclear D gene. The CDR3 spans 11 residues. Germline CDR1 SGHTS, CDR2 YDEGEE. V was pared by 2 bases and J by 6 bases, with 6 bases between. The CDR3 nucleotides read TGTGCCAGCAGCTTCGGATTCGAGCAGTACTTC. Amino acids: CASSFGFEQYF.

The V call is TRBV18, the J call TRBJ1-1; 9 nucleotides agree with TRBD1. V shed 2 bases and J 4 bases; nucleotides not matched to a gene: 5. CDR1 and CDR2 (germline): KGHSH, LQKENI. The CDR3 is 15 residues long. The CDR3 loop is CASSPGQGSATEAFF. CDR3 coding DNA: TGTGCCAGCTCACCAGGACAGGGGAGTGCCACTGAAGCTTTCTTT.

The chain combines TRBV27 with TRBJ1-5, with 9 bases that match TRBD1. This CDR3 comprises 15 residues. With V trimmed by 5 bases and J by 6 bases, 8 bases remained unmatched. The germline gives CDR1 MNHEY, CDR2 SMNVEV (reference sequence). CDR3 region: CASSQGQGVTQPQHF. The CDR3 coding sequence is TGTGCCAGCAGTCAGGGACAGGGAGTCACTCAGCCCCAGCATTTT.

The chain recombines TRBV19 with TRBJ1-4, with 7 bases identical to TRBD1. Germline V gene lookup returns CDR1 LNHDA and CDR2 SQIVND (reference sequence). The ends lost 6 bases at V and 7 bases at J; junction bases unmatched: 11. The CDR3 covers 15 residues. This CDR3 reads CASRPWDSKSEKLFF. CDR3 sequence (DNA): TGTGCCAGTAGGCCCTGGGACAGCAAAAGTGAAAAACTGTTTTTT.

The CDR3: CASSYGFGDTEAFF. The DNA of the CDR3 is TGTGCCAGCAGTTACGGGTTTGGGGACACTGAAGCTTTCTTT. The V call is TRBV6-5, the J call TRBJ1-1; D is undetermined. Trimming removed 2 bases at V and 3 bases at J, with 10 bases between. Germline CDR1 reads MNHEY; CDR2 reads SVGAGI. The CDR3 runs to 14 residues.

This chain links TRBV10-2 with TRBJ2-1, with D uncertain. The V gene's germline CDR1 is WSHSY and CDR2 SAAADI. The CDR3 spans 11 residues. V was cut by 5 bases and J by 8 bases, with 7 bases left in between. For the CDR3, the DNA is TGCGCCAGCAGTAAAGTCTATGAGCAGTTCTTC. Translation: CASSKVYEQFF.

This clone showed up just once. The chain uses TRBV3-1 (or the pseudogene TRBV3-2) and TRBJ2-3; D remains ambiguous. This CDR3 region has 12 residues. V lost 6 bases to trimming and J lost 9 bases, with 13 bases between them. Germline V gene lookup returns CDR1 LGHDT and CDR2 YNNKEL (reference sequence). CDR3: CASSRLSRTQYF. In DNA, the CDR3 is TGTGCCAGCAGTCGCCTTAGTAGGACGCAGTATTTT.